This is a list of T cell receptor beta chains from one sample in a study of blood T cells in healthy people across ages. MiXCR, run by TCRdb on the 5' RACE reads, gives a single entry per CDR3 protein. Of 1.5 million to 2 million distinct CDR3 sequences in the sample, approximately 50% are singletons; the top ten hold approximately 2.1%. Sequenced material: blood. These receptor sequences come from a middle-aged woman in good health. The CDR3 runs from the conserved cysteine through the conserved F or W. The D gene is left open where the match is weak. Clone size is given for some rows only: seen once, a few or many times, or a class if the clone is expanded.

>.|TRBV7-6|TRBJ2-1|TRBD2
CASRDPTSGGAGEQFF
TGTGCCAGCAGGGATCCGACTAGCGGGGGGGCCGGTGAGCAGTTCTTC
>.|TRBV4-3|TRBJ2-7|.
CASSHQLQGAFSYEQYF
TGCGCCAGCAGCCACCAACTACAGGGCGCCTTCTCCTACGAGCAGTACTTC
>.|TRBV20-1|TRBJ1-5|.
CSARNRANNQPQHF
TGCAGTGCTAGAAATCGGGCAAACAATCAGCCCCAGCATTTT
>.|TRBV7-2|TRBJ1-4|TRBD1
CASSQGQGWEKLFF
TGTGCCAGCAGTCAAGGACAGGGATGGGAAAAACTGTTTTTT
>.|TRBV5-1|TRBJ2-2|TRBD1
CASSMGQPNTGELFF
TGCGCCAGCAGCATGGGACAGCCGAACACCGGGGAGCTGTTTTTT
>.|TRBV27|TRBJ2-3|TRBD2
CASSLRASGGVTDTQYF
TGTGCCAGCAGTTTACGGGCTAGCGGGGGTGTTACAGATACGCAGTATTTT
>.|TRBV9|TRBJ2-3|.
CASSEALGLSVADTQYF
TGTGCCAGCAGCGAGGCCCTCGGACTATCAGTCGCAGATACGCAGTATTTT
>few|TRBV20-1|TRBJ2-5|TRBD2
CSYFPQRGGEAQYF
TGCAGCTACTTTCCCCAGCGGGGGGGCGAGGCCCAGTACTTC
>.|TRBV9|TRBJ2-5|.
CASSQGSLKETQYF
TGTGCCAGCAGCCAAGGGTCCCTAAAAGAGACCCAGTACTTC
>.|TRBV20-1|TRBJ2-3|.
CSARDLRTGTDTQYF
TGCAGTGCTAGAGACCTCCGGACAGGCACAGATACGCAGTATTTT
>.|TRBV5-1|TRBJ1-1|.
CASSWGPGSNTEAFF
TGCGCCAGCAGCTGGGGTCCGGGGTCGAACACTGAAGCTTTCTTT
>.|TRBV7-8|TRBJ2-3|.
CASSPMGNSVATQYF
TGTGCCAGCAGCCCTATGGGGAACTCGGTGGCGACGCAGTATTTT
>.|TRBV2|TRBJ1-2|.
CASSELSVGLDPYGYTF
TGTGCCAGCAGTGAATTGTCTGTGGGACTCGACCCCTATGGCTACACCTTC
>.|TRBV4-3|TRBJ1-2|.
CASSPDSVVSGYTF
TGCGCCAGCAGCCCGGACAGTGTCGTATCTGGCTACACCTTC
>.|TRBV10-1|TRBJ2-5|TRBD1
CASSESTGGSNKETQYF
TGCGCCAGCAGTGAGTCGACAGGGGGATCGAATAAAGAGACCCAGTACTTC
>few|TRBV7-2|TRBJ2-1|.
CASSLEWGEQFF
TGTGCCAGCAGCTTAGAGTGGGGTGAGCAGTTCTTC
>.|TRBV4-2|TRBJ1-2|.
CASSQDGQGSGYTF
TGTGCCAGCAGCCAAGATGGCCAGGGATCTGGCTACACCTTC
>.|TRBV6-2/TRBV6-3|TRBJ1-2|TRBD1
CASRRDRGGIYGYTF
TGTGCCAGCAGGCGAGACAGGGGAGGTATCTATGGCTACACCTTC
>many|TRBV5-1|TRBJ2-1|.
CASSSGNEQFF
TGTGCCAGCAGTTCCGGCAATGAGCAGTTCTTC
>.|TRBV10-3|TRBJ1-1|.
CAISESVLEAFF
TGTGCCATCAGTGAGAGTGTCCTTGAAGCTTTCTTT
>once|TRBV6-2/TRBV6-3|TRBJ2-3|.
CATPPRGFVDTQYF
TGTGCCACTCCCCCCCGGGGATTCGTAGATACGCAGTATTTT
>.|TRBV11-1|TRBJ2-3|.
CASSLAQESDTQYF
TGTGCCAGCAGCTTAGCGCAGGAGTCAGATACGCAGTATTTT
>.|TRBV7-6|TRBJ2-5|.
CASSDREGRVETQYF
TGTGCCAGCAGCGACAGGGAGGGAAGGGTGGAGACCCAGTACTTC
>.|TRBV20-1|TRBJ2-4|TRBD2
CSAPGLEYF
TGCAGTGCTCCGGGACTAGAGTACTTC
>.|TRBV15|TRBJ2-5|TRBD1
CATSRSGTGGLETQYF
TGTGCCACCAGCAGGTCCGGGACAGGGGGGCTAGAGACCCAGTACTTC
>few|TRBV28|TRBJ2-4|.
CASSLGLSGYKNIQYF
TGTGCCAGCAGTTTGGGACTCTCAGGGTACAAAAACATTCAGTACTTC
>.|TRBV7-9|TRBJ1-2|TRBD1
CASSLVPGQARKLYGYTF
TGTGCCAGCAGCTTAGTGCCGGGACAGGCCCGAAAATTGTATGGCTACACCTTC
>.|TRBV9|TRBJ2-1|.
CASSVEGGRYNEQFF
TGTGCCAGCAGCGTAGAGGGGGGGCGGTACAATGAGCAGTTCTTC
>.|TRBV7-2|TRBJ2-7|.
CASSLIPSSYNEQYF
TGTGCCAGCAGCTTAATCCCCAGCTCCTACAATGAGCAGTACTTC
>.|TRBV4-3|TRBJ2-5|.
CASSQEGAREETQYF
TGCGCCAGCAGCCAAGAAGGCGCCAGGGAAGAGACCCAGTACTTC
>.|TRBV27|TRBJ2-6|.
CASSLSGASASGANVLTF
TGTGCCAGCAGTTTATCTGGTGCTAGCGCCTCCGGGGCCAACGTCCTGACTTTC
>.|TRBV2|TRBJ1-5|.
CASSEVGRDQPQHF
TGTGCCAGCAGTGAAGTGGGGAGGGATCAGCCCCAGCATTTT
>.|TRBV2|TRBJ2-1|TRBD2
CASSSKTSGGAHEQFF
TGTGCCAGCAGCTCAAAAACTAGCGGGGGGGCGCATGAGCAGTTCTTC
>.|TRBV19|TRBJ2-1|.
CASNRDPRGDEQFF
TGTGCCAGTAACCGGGACCCTCGGGGAGATGAGCAGTTCTTC
>.|TRBV9|TRBJ2-5|TRBD1
CASGLSPGGTETQYF
TGTGCCAGCGGGCTGAGCCCAGGGGGTACGGAGACCCAGTACTTC
>few|TRBV29-1|TRBJ2-7|TRBD1
CSVDSGTGGLEQYF
TGCAGCGTTGACTCAGGGACAGGGGGCCTTGAGCAGTACTTC
>.|TRBV6-5|TRBJ2-5|.
CASSYLPPGVGETQYF
TGTGCCAGCAGTTACCTCCCCCCAGGGGTAGGGGAGACCCAGTACTTC
>.|TRBV28|TRBJ2-3|TRBD1
CASSRWTGEGLTDTQYF
TGTGCCAGCAGTCGTTGGACAGGGGAGGGTTTAACAGATACGCAGTATTTT
>few|TRBV11-1|TRBJ2-1|.
CASSPSGGARDEQFF
TGTGCCAGCAGCCCGTCTGGCGGGGCGAGGGATGAGCAGTTCTTC
>few|TRBV20-1|TRBJ1-2|.
CSAERQLANYGYTF
TGCAGTGCCGAGAGACAGTTAGCTAACTATGGCTACACCTTC
>.|TRBV9|TRBJ2-1|.
CASSVHTAAYNEQFF
TGTGCCAGCAGCGTACACACGGCTGCCTACAATGAGCAGTTCTTC